Following are 24 T cell receptor beta chains from one sample sequenced in a study of Graves' ophthalmopathy and Graves' hyperthyroidism. Amplified material comprised TCR beta CDR3 regions derived from RNA transcripts. A first-round RT-PCR used HTBI primers, followed by a second-round multiplex PCR. TCRdb fed the multiplex PCR reads into MiXCR, producing one record per CDR3 protein. The sample records fewer than 600,000 distinct CDR3 sequences, approximately 14% being singletons. Sequences were obtained from blood. These receptors were obtained from a woman aged 25 to 39 with Graves' ophthalmopathy.

The chain uses TRBV12-3 or TRBV12-4 and TRBJ1-5; no firm D call. V was cut by 3 bases and J by 5 bases, with 5 bases left in between. The CDR3 consists of 12 residues. As DNA, the CDR3 is TGTGCCAGCAGTTTGGACTATCAGCCCCAGCATTTT. It translates to CASSLDYQPQHF.

Many counts were recorded for this clonotype. The chain links TRBV27 to TRBJ1-5; D gene uncertain. Germline V gene data show CDR1 as MNHEY and CDR2 as SMNVEV (reference sequence). This CDR3 is built from 16 residues. The V gene lost 5 bases and the J gene lost 0 bases, with 14 bases spanning the gap. CDR3 loop: CASSPGGSYSNQPQHF. The CDR3 region has the DNA TGTGCCAGCAGTCCGGGTGGGTCCTATAGCAATCAGCCCCAGCATTTT.

Many counts were recorded for this clonotype. The J gene is TRBJ1-1, the V gene TRBV5-1; 8 bases agree with TRBD1. With V trimmed by 2 bases and J by 6 bases, 3 bases remained unmatched. The germline gives CDR1 SGHRS, CDR2 YFSETQ. The CDR3 covers 13 residues. The CDR3 DNA is TGCGCCAGCAGCTTCGAGACAGGGGCTGAAGCTTTCTTT. This codes for CASSFETGAEAFF.

This clonotype was detected many times. The chain employs TRBV19 and TRBJ1-1, with D unresolved. V was clipped by 3 bases and J by 1 base, with 9 bases between them. CDR3 size: 14 residues. Germline CDR1 and CDR2: LNHDA and SQIVND (reference sequence). The DNA for the CDR3 is TGTGCCAGTAGTATCGGAAGGCAGAACACTGAAGCTTTCTTT. Residues: CASSIGRQNTEAFF.

This clonotype was recorded many times. The J gene is TRBJ1-1, the V gene TRBV7-3; D unclear. V dropped 6 bases and J dropped 5 bases, with 13 bases sitting between them. CDR3 size: 13 residues. Germline CDR1 SGHTA, CDR2 FQGTGA. This CDR3 reads CASRDGVSTEAFF. The CDR3 nucleotides are TGTGCCAGCAGGGACGGGGTGTCGACTGAAGCTTTCTTT.

CDR3: CASIWDPYLAQYF. CDR3 bases: TGTGCCAGCATCTGGGACCCCTATTTGGCCCAGTACTTC. The gene calls are TRBV25-1 and TRBJ2-5; either TRBD1 or TRBD2 may fit D (5 bases each). The V and J ends lost 7 bases and 9 bases respectively, with 18 bases between them. Looked up from germline, CDR1 is MGHDK and CDR2 is SYGVNS. The CDR3 has 13 residues. Full variable domain (outside the CDR3, taken from reference TRBV25-1 and TRBJ2-5): EADIYQTPRYLVIGTGKKITLECSQTMGHDKMYWYQQDPGMELHLIHYSYGVNSTEKGDLSSESTVSRIRTEHFPLTLESARPSHTSQYLCASIWDPYLAQYFGPGTRLLVL.

This clonotype came up a few times. The gene calls are TRBV30 and TRBJ1-2, with D possibly TRBD1 on 6 matching bases. Germline V gives CDR1 GTSNPN, CDR2 SVGIG (reference sequence). Between the trimmed V and J ends, which lost 5 bases and 4 bases, there was a span of 20 bases. The CDR3 has 15 residues. The CDR3, as DNA: TGTGCCTGGGGAAGTGGAGGACAGAGAACCTATGGCTACACCTTC. Translation: CAWGSGGQRTYGYTF.

This clonotype occurred many times. The chain has TRBV6-5 and TRBJ1-1, with TRBD1 matching 9 bases. The CDR3 length is 13 residues. CDR1 MNHEY and CDR2 SVGAGI come from the germline V gene. V was pared by 6 bases and J by 8 bases, with 7 bases of the junction left unmatched. CDR3 sequence (DNA): TGTGCCAGCAGCAACAGGGGGCAAGGCGAAGCTTTCTTT. This sequence encodes CASSNRGQGEAFF.

This clonotype was observed many times. This sequence joins TRBV30 and TRBJ1-6; no definite D call. The V gene lost 4 bases and the J gene lost 1 base, with 5 bases spanning the gap. Germline CDR1 reads GTSNPN; CDR2 reads SVGIG (reference sequence). CDR3 size: 13 residues. The CDR3 loop reads CAWKGSYNSPLHF. The CDR3 DNA reads as TGTGCCTGGAAGGGATCCTATAATTCACCCCTCCACTTT.

This clonotype has ten or more counts. This chain links TRBV12-3 or TRBV12-4 with TRBJ1-2, with D unresolved. The CDR3 has 10 amino acids. V was pared by 5 bases and J by 8 bases, with 6 bases between. The CDR3 is CASSKRGYTF. In DNA form, the CDR3 reads TGTGCCAGCAGTAAAAGGGGCTACACCTTC.

The CDR3 nucleotides are TGTGCCAGCAGTGAATTGGTTGGGGGGTCTGGGGCCAACGTCCTGACTTTC. Protein: CASSELVGGSGANVLTF. The rearrangement uses TRBV2 and TRBJ2-6, with TRBD2 as a possible D gene (6 bases). This CDR3 has 17 amino acids. V lost 2 bases to trimming and J lost 1 base, with 12 bases between them. The V gene's germline CDR1 is SNHLY and CDR2 FYNNEI.

On this clonotype itself: With a much larger clone just one base away, this may be a read error. This rearrangement joins TRBV19 to TRBJ2-4; tentatively, D is TRBD1 (6 bases). The CDR3 sequence is 12 residues long. V lost 4 bases, J lost 13 bases, and 14 bases lay in between. Germline V CDR1 and CDR2: LNHDA, SQIVND (reference sequence). The CDR3 spells CASSTQGSMQYF. The CDR3 DNA is TGTGCCAGTAGTACACAGGGTTCCATGCAGTACTTC.

This clonotype was found many times. The rearrangement links TRBV12-3 or TRBV12-4 to TRBJ2-2; 9 bases fit TRBD1. This CDR3 is 17 amino acids long. The ends lost 4 bases at V and 2 bases at J; junction bases unmatched: 8. The CDR3 coding sequence is TGTGCCAGCAGTTATTATACAGGGGGCACAAACACCGGGGAGCTGTTTTTT. Its translation is CASSYYTGGTNTGELFF.

There are a few counts of this clonotype. A much larger clone differs from this one at a single base, so this may be a read error. This chain joins TRBV24-1 and TRBJ2-2, with D perhaps matching TRBD2 (5 bases). V lost 8 bases and J lost 0, with 12 bases in between. There are 15 residues in the CDR3. The V gene's germline CDR1 is KGHDR and CDR2 SFDVKD. CDR3 region: CATTRGGSNTGELFF. CDR3 DNA sequence: TGTGCCACCACGCGTGGCGGGTCGAACACCGGGGAGCTGTTTTTT.

As concerns this clonotype: A read error may be the cause here, since a much bigger clone is one base away. This CDR3 is missing its conserved last phenylalanine or tryptophan, likely due to a read error. V usage is TRBV11-2 and J usage is TRBJ2-2, with TRBD2 matching 7 bases. Unmatched junction bases numbered 9, after V lost 1 base and J lost 4 bases. Germline-derived CDR1 and CDR2 are SGHAT and FQNNGV. The CDR3 totals 17 residues. The CDR3 is CASSLGWRGGSTGELFV. The CDR3 region has the DNA TGTGCCAGCAGCTTAGGATGGCGGGGAGGGAGCACCGGGGAGCTGTTTGTT.

Ten or more counts support this clonotype. V usage is TRBV20-1 and J usage is TRBJ1-1, with D tentatively TRBD1 (5 bases). Trimming left V 3 bases short and J 8 bases short, with 13 bases between. This CDR3 is built from 12 residues. Germline lookup yields CDR1 DFQATT and CDR2 SNEGSKA (reference sequence). DNA of the CDR3: TGCAGTGCTAGGGGCCGCTGGGGCGAAGCTTTCTTT. As protein: CSARGRWGEAFF.

This clonotype was recorded many times. The rearrangement joins TRBV12-3 or TRBV12-4 to TRBJ2-7; 14 bases line up with TRBD2. This CDR3 spans 15 amino acids. V gave up 5 bases and J gave up 2 bases; unmatched junction bases: 2. This CDR3 is CASSMGLAGAYEQYF. CDR3 DNA: TGTGCCAGCAGTATGGGACTAGCGGGAGCCTACGAGCAGTACTTC.

There are many counts of this clonotype. It is likely a read error, because the conserved phenylalanine at the end of the CDR3 is missing. The chain combines TRBV28 with TRBJ2-7; D gene unclear. This CDR3 spans 14 amino acids. Trimming removed 3 bases from V and 3 bases from J, with 12 bases in between. Looked up from germline, CDR1 is MDHEN and CDR2 is SYDVKM. The CDR3 protein is CASSLSGFLYEQYL. The CDR3 DNA reads TGTGCCAGCAGTTTGTCGGGTTTCCTCTACGAGCAGTACCTC.

Ten or more counts support this clonotype. Mismatch with germline at one junction end may stem from a read error. The chain has TRBV7-2 and TRBJ2-5; 9 nucleotides match TRBD2. This CDR3 spans 16 amino acids. Germline V gene sequence: CDR1 SGHTA, CDR2 FQGNSA. This CDR3 is CASSIAGAGYRETQYF. CDR3 coding DNA: TGTGCCAGCAGCATAGCGGGAGCGGGGTATAGGGAGACCCAGTACTTC.

V is TRBV28 and J is TRBJ1-5; 7 bases match TRBD1. CDR1 is MDHEN, CDR2 SYDVKM, per germline. V lost 2 bases to trimming and J lost 2 bases; unmatched junction nucleotides: 6. The CDR3 is 16 amino acids. CDR3 sequence reads: CASSLSTGVRNQPQHF. The CDR3 nucleotides read TGTGCCAGCAGTTTAAGTACAGGGGTCCGCAATCAGCCCCAGCATTTT.

This clonotype was detected ten times or more. Given a much more abundant clone one base away, this may be a read error. The chain is built from TRBV27 and TRBJ1-2; D uncertain. CDR3 length: 15 residues. In germline, CDR1 is MNHEY, CDR2 SMNVEV (reference sequence). CDR3 sequence (DNA): TGTGCCAACAGTTTATCGGTCCAATCCCACTATGGCTACACCTTC. Translation gives CANSLSVQSHYGYTF.

V and J are TRBV18 and TRBJ2-7, with 7 bases lining up with TRBD1. The V segment lost 4 bases and the J segment 1 base; nucleotides outside the gene matches: 13. This CDR3 region has 17 residues. CDR1 and CDR2 from the germline V gene are KGHSH and LQKENI. The CDR3 coding sequence is TGTGCCAGCTCACTATCGGGACAGAGTCTTTGGTCCTACGAGCAGTACTTC. Translated, it gives CASSLSGQSLWSYEQYF.

This clonotype showed up many times. The V gene is TRBV27, the J gene TRBJ2-7, with 7 positions matching TRBD1. CDR1 and CDR2 (germline): MNHEY, SMNVEV (reference sequence). J was trimmed by 6 bases and V by 4 bases; bases with no gene match: 15. The CDR3 consists of 16 residues. CDR3 residues: CASSYIGGQPPAEQYF. The CDR3 bases are TGTGCCAGCAGTTACATTGGGGGACAGCCTCCCGCCGAGCAGTACTTC.

This clonotype showed up many times. The chain is built from TRBV6-1 and TRBJ2-2; weak D call: TRBD1 (6 bases). CDR1 and CDR2 (germline): MNHNS, SASEGT. The CDR3 sequence is 15 residues long. V lost 11 bases, J lost 3 bases, and 19 bases lay in between. The CDR3 DNA follows: TGTGCCGTCCAGGGGCGAAAATACTACACCGGGGAGCTGTTTTTT. It translates to CAVQGRKYYTGELFF.